The 27 T cell receptor beta chains listed next were all sequenced from one sample in a study of blood T cell repertoires in COVID-19. Here immunoSEQ multiplex PCR was the method, and the copy in TCRdb shows in-frame clones only, minus some. This sample has about 210,000 clones, with approximately 85% found just once. The specimen sequenced was peripheral blood. The receptors were sampled from a woman between 65 and 79 years old with COVID-19, enrolled during active disease.

This clone was observed a single time. J is TRBJ1-1 and V is TRBV3-1 (or the pseudogene TRBV3-2), with D maybe TRBD1 (5 bases). The CDR3 extends over 12 amino acids. CDR1 and CDR2 (germline): LGHDT, YNNKEL (reference sequence). V was trimmed by 2 bases and J by 11 bases, leaving 12 bases between them. In nucleotides, the CDR3 is TGTGCCAGCAGCCAACCCGGACATGGTGCTTTCTTT. As protein: CASSQPGHGAFF.

Here the CDR3 reads CASSRTATYEQYF. DNA of the CDR3: TGCGCCAGCAGTAGGACAGCTACCTACGAGCAGTACTTC. The chain uses TRBV10-1 and TRBJ2-7; D is perhaps TRBD1 (6 bases). In germline, CDR1 is WNHNN, CDR2 SYGVQD (reference sequence). Trimming took 5 bases from V and 2 from J, leaving 10 bases between them. CDR3 length: 13 residues.

This clone was seen a handful of times. The V and J genes are TRBV24-1 and TRBJ1-1; TRBD1 matches 7 bases. This CDR3 contains 13 residues. Looked up from germline, CDR1 is KGHDR and CDR2 is SFDVKD. Trimming at V came to 12 bases and at J to 4 bases, leaving 10 bases not matched to a gene. The CDR3 spells CAARQGGGTEAFF. CDR3 in DNA: TGTGCCGCACGACAGGGAGGTGGCACTGAAGCTTTCTTT.

The table lists this clone with a count of one. This chain uses TRBV6-2 or TRBV6-3 with TRBJ2-1; 7 positions agree with TRBD2. Germline assignment: CDR1 MNHEY and CDR2 SVGEGT. V trimming: 5 bases; J trimming: 14 bases; junction bases outside the gene matches: 9. The CDR3 length is 12 residues. The CDR3 DNA is TGTGCCAGCAGTAGGGGAAGCGGGGTTGAGTTCTTC. It is translated as CASSRGSGVEFF.

About this clone itself: The junction does not match germline at one end; this may be a read error. The chain couples TRBV18 to TRBJ1-1; 9 bases align to TRBD1. CDR3 length: 18 amino acids. Germline V CDR1 and CDR2: KGHSH, LQKENI. The CDR3 sequence: CASSPQQRTGVEGTEAFF. In DNA, the CDR3 is TGTGCTAGCTCACCACAGCAAAGGACAGGGGTGGAGGGAACTGAAGCTTTCTTT.

This rearrangement joins TRBV3-1 (or the pseudogene TRBV3-2) to TRBJ2-7; 8 nucleotides match TRBD2. J lost 7 bases, V lost 1 base, and 12 bases had no gene match. This CDR3 is 16 amino acids long. The germline gives CDR1 LGHDT, CDR2 YNNKEL (reference sequence). CDR3 loop: CASSQGSGIRTKEQYF. As DNA, the CDR3 is TGTGCCAGCAGCCAAGGTAGCGGGATTCGTACGAAGGAGCAGTACTTC.

V and J are TRBV13 and TRBJ1-6; 7 bases map to TRBD1. The CDR3 loop spans 15 amino acids. In germline, CDR1 is PRHDT, CDR2 FYEKMQ (reference sequence). Trimming cost V 0 bases and J 10 bases; bases outside gene matches: 6. CDR3: CASSLGVTGSSPLHF. The DNA for the CDR3 is TGTGCCAGCAGCTTAGGAGTGACAGGGAGCTCACCCCTCCACTTT.

The J gene is TRBJ1-1, the V gene TRBV5-4; a weak D match, TRBD1 (5 bases). Germline V gene data show CDR1 as SGHNT and CDR2 as YYREEE (reference sequence). The CDR3 is 14 residues long. V lost 2 bases and J lost 2, with 10 bases in between. In nucleotides, the CDR3 is TGTGCCAGCAGCTTAAGGCAGGGTAACACTGAAGCTTTCTTT. Its protein product is CASSLRQGNTEAFF.

The gene calls are TRBV18 and TRBJ2-3; 8 bases line up with TRBD2. This CDR3 spans 17 amino acids. The germline CDR1 and CDR2 sequences are KGHSH and LQKENI. The ends lost 5 bases at V and 2 bases at J; junction bases unmatched: 12. This CDR3 is CASSIELAGRATDTQYF. In DNA form, the CDR3 reads TGTGCCAGCTCAATCGAGTTAGCGGGAAGGGCCACAGATACGCAGTATTTT. The full variable domain, its missing parts supplied by reference TRBV18 and TRBJ2-3, is NAGVMQNPRHLVRRRGQEARLRCSPMKGHSHVYWYRQLPEEGLKFMVYLQKENIIDESGMPKERFSAEFPKEGPSILRIQQVVRGDSAAYFCASSIELAGRATDTQYFGPGTRLTVL.

J is TRBJ1-2 and V is TRBV6-5; D is uncertain. The CDR3 length is 14 residues. Trimming shortened V by 1 base and J by 4 bases, and 10 bases separated the two germline ends. CDR1 and CDR2 (germline): MNHEY, SVGAGI. The DNA for the CDR3 is TGTGCCAGCAGTTACTTAAGGGAGGGCTATGGCTACACCTTC. Amino acid sequence: CASSYLREGYGYTF.

The J gene is TRBJ1-3, the V gene TRBV2, with D maybe TRBD1 (5 bases). Germline values: CDR1 SNHLY, CDR2 FYNNEI. The CDR3 covers 15 residues. The germline V and J ends were trimmed by 0 bases and 4 bases, with 10 bases remaining between them. CDR3 in DNA: TGTGCCAGCAGTGAAGCGCGGGGGAGCGGAAACACCATATATTTT. Protein product: CASSEARGSGNTIYF.

V usage is TRBV2 and J usage is TRBJ1-2; D unclear. Per germline, CDR1 SNHLY and CDR2 FYNNEI. The CDR3 runs to 13 residues. Trimming took off 8 bases at V and 7 bases at J, with 17 bases between the two ends. The chain's CDR3 is CASGDLSVSGYTF. As DNA, the CDR3 is TGTGCCAGCGGAGACTTGAGTGTTAGTGGCTACACCTTC. Full variable domain (outside the CDR3, taken from reference TRBV2 and TRBJ1-2): EPEVTQTPSHQVTQMGQEVILRCVPISNHLYFYWYRQILGQKVEFLVSFYNNEISEKSEIFDDQFSVERPDGSNFTLKIRSTKLEDSAMYFCASGDLSVSGYTFGSGTRLTVV.

The chain couples TRBV14 to TRBJ1-2, with a weak D call TRBD1 (5 bases). The CDR3 spans 14 residues. The V gene lost 4 bases and the J gene lost 2 bases, with 11 bases spanning the gap. CDR1 and CDR2 from the germline V gene are SGHDN and FVKESK. CDR3 sequence reads: CASSPVGGNYGYTF. The CDR3 nucleotides read TGTGCCAGCAGCCCAGTTGGGGGGAACTATGGCTACACCTTC.

This chain joins TRBV5-6 and TRBJ2-7; TRBD1 matches at 9 bases. After removal of 1 base from V and 2 bases from J, the junction contained 4 bases not matched to a gene. Germline V gene lookup returns CDR1 SGHDT and CDR2 YYEEEE. The CDR3 has 15 residues. The CDR3 reads CASSLSGTGTYEQYF. The CDR3 nucleotides are TGTGCCAGCAGCTTGTCCGGGACAGGGACCTACGAGCAGTACTTC. The whole variable domain, filled in from reference TRBV5-6 and TRBJ2-7, reads DAGVTQSPTHLIKTRGQQVTLRCSPKSGHDTVSWYQQALGQGPQFIFQYYEEEERQRGNFPDRFSGHQFPNYSSELNVNALLLGDSALYLCASSLSGTGTYEQYFGPGTRLTVT.

The rearrangement uses TRBV18 and TRBJ1-3; D unresolved. Germline CDR1 is KGHSH and CDR2 is LQKENI. CDR3 size: 12 residues. The germline V and J ends were trimmed by 3 bases and 8 bases, with 8 bases remaining between them. The CDR3 region is CASSPYLDTIYF. CDR3 DNA: TGTGCCAGCTCACCGTATCTCGACACCATATATTTT.

This clone was detected only once. V is TRBV7-2 and J is TRBJ2-7; TRBD2 matches at 10 bases. This CDR3 spans 18 amino acids. CDR1 is SGHTA and CDR2 is FQGNSA in the germline V gene. V shed 3 bases, J shed 2 bases, and the junction held 13 bases outside the gene matches. The CDR3 reads CASSFRTGPLAGTYEQYF. Here the CDR3 DNA reads TGTGCCAGCAGCTTCAGGACAGGGCCACTAGCGGGAACCTACGAGCAGTACTTC.

This chain uses TRBV5-8 with TRBJ2-3, with D uncertain. Germline V gene data show CDR1 as SGHTS and CDR2 as YDEGEE. This CDR3 has 14 amino acids. With 6 bases removed from V and 4 bases from J, the gap between germline ends came to 15 bases. This chain's CDR3 is CASMTRLAPDTQYF. Here the CDR3 DNA reads TGTGCCAGCATGACCCGTTTAGCCCCAGATACGCAGTATTTT.

The chain has TRBV28 and TRBJ1-4, with TRBD1 matching over 8 bases. CDR1 is MDHEN and CDR2 is SYDVKM in the germline V gene. The CDR3 extends over 19 amino acids. After removal of 0 bases from V and 0 bases from J, the junction contained 9 bases not matched to a gene. CDR3 residues: CASSLWGQAAYSTNEKLFF. The CDR3 DNA reads as TGTGCCAGCAGTTTATGGGGACAGGCCGCCTATTCAACTAATGAAAAACTGTTTTTT.

The chain is built from TRBV5-8 and TRBJ2-5, with 7 bases matching TRBD1. The germline V gene encodes CDR1 SGHTS and CDR2 YDEGEE. The CDR3 has 17 amino acids. The V and J ends lost 0 bases and 2 bases, in that order; junction bases with no gene match: 10. The CDR3 nucleotides read TGTGCCAGCAGCTTGGGTATTTTCCGGACAGGACAAGAGACCCAGTACTTC. It specifies CASSLGIFRTGQETQYF.

This chain links TRBV28 with TRBJ1-2; D possibly corresponds to TRBD1 (5 bases). Germline V gene lookup returns CDR1 MDHEN and CDR2 SYDVKM. V dropped 1 base and J dropped 6 bases, with 24 bases sitting between them. CDR3 length: 18 residues. The CDR3 here is CASSLYWDVGGGKHGYTF. DNA of the CDR3: TGTGCCAGCAGTTTATATTGGGATGTGGGGGGAGGGAAGCATGGCTACACCTTC.

The chain links TRBV30 to TRBJ1-5; TRBD1 aligns across 8 bases. The CDR3 length is 17 residues. With V trimmed by 0 bases and J by 5 bases, 12 bases remained unmatched. Germline CDR1 reads GTSNPN; CDR2 reads SVGIG (reference sequence). CDR3 in DNA: TGTGCCTGGAGTGTACTTTCGGGACAGGAAAGGGATCAGCCCCAGCATTTT. It specifies CAWSVLSGQERDQPQHF.

The chain has TRBV9 and TRBJ1-3, with 12 bases identical to TRBD1. Trimming at V came to 4 bases and at J to 3 bases, leaving 11 bases not matched to a gene. This CDR3 is built from 18 residues. The germline CDR1 and CDR2 sequences are SGDLS and YYNGEE. The CDR3 DNA reads as TGTGCCAGCAGCTTATCCGGGACAGGGGGCGTCAGTGGAAACACCATATATTTT. It encodes CASSLSGTGGVSGNTIYF.

Only a few counts were recorded for this clone. The rearrangement uses TRBV10-1 and TRBJ2-2; D is undetermined. V was pared by 1 base and J by 3 bases, with 9 bases between. The CDR3 sequence is 15 residues long. Germline CDR1 and CDR2: WNHNN and SYGVQD (reference sequence). CDR3 loop: CASSEFTTDTGELFF. In DNA form, the CDR3 reads TGCGCCAGCAGTGAGTTTACTACCGACACCGGGGAGCTGTTTTTT.

In nucleotides, the CDR3 is TGTGCCACCAGTGATTATTACTTTGGCACAGATACGCAGTATTTT. This translates into CATSDYYFGTDTQYF. J is TRBJ2-3 and V is TRBV24-1; D is undetermined. Trimming shortened V by 2 bases and J by 1 base, and 9 bases separated the two germline ends. This CDR3 spans 15 amino acids. Germline values: CDR1 KGHDR, CDR2 SFDVKD.

This clone was picked up a small number of times. The chain couples TRBV27 to TRBJ2-7; weak D call: TRBD1 (5 bases). V was shortened by 11 bases and J by 6 bases, with 11 bases between the two germline ends. The CDR3 spans 10 residues. From germline, CDR1 is MNHEY and CDR2 SMNVEV (reference sequence). DNA of the CDR3: TGTGCCGCAGGGTTTTTCGAGCAGTACTTC. Translation gives CAAGFFEQYF.

The chain uses TRBV7-9 and TRBJ1-4, with D perhaps TRBD1 (5 bases). The CDR3 is made up of 13 amino acids. Germline V gene lookup returns CDR1 SEHNR and CDR2 FQNEAQ (reference sequence). V was clipped by 1 base and J by 10 bases, with 10 bases between them. CDR3 coding DNA: TGTGCCAGCAGCTTAGAGGGGCCTGGAAAACTGTTTTTT. Its translation is CASSLEGPGKLFF.

This clone was seen only a few times. The J gene is TRBJ2-7, the V gene TRBV5-1; 9 bases agree with TRBD2. This CDR3 comprises 15 residues. Per the germline V gene, CDR1 is SGHRS and CDR2 is YFSETQ. V lost 3 bases to trimming and J lost 4 bases; unmatched junction nucleotides: 8. The CDR3 bases are TGCGCCAGCAGCTCCTATAGCGGGGGCTCTTACGAGCAGTACTTC. It specifies CASSSYSGGSYEQYF.